The 18 T cell receptor beta chains listed next were all sequenced from one sample in a study of T-cell memory formation after mild COVID-19. Each CDR3 protein gets one entry after TCRdb re-called the 5' RACE reads with MiXCR. This sample yields 450,000 to 650,000 distinct CDR3 sequences, of which approximately 19% are seen a single time; approximately 12% belongs to the top ten. The source material was PBMCs or a T cell subset sorted from them (not recorded which). These receptors originate from an adult woman who had mild COVID-19 (a few samples of this study predate the infection). Cell type and time point are not known.

In its sample, this clonotype was seen a few times. The V call is TRBV20-1, the J call TRBJ2-5; TRBD1 agrees at 8 bases. CDR1 and CDR2 from the germline V gene are DFQATT and SNEGSKA (reference sequence). The CDR3 has 14 amino acids. V lost 5 bases, J lost 1 base, and 6 bases stayed unmatched. The CDR3 region has the DNA TGCAGTGCTGGGGACACAGGGGGCCAAGAGACCCAGTACTTC. Protein: CSAGDTGGQETQYF.

The sample holds a few counts of this clonotype. The DNA for the CDR3 is TGCGCCAGCAGCTTGGACAGGGAAGGCTCACCCCTCCACTTT. It is translated as CASSLDREGSPLHF. The chain recombines TRBV5-1 with TRBJ1-6; D may be TRBD1 (6 bases). Germline V lookup: CDR1 SGHRS, CDR2 YFSETQ. The CDR3 is 14 residues long. Trimming removed 0 bases at V and 10 bases at J, with 11 bases between.

This clonotype was counted ten times or more. This chain joins TRBV7-9 and TRBJ1-1, with D maybe TRBD1 (5 bases). V lost 1 base and J lost 3, with 9 bases in between. The CDR3 has 14 residues. CDR1 is SEHNR and CDR2 is FQNEAQ in the germline V gene (reference sequence). In DNA, the CDR3 is TGTGCCAGCAGCTTAGGGGCAGGGTACACTGAAGCTTTCTTT. Translating it yields CASSLGAGYTEAFF.

This clonotype came up a few times. The J gene is TRBJ2-1, the V gene TRBV6-6; D not certain. This CDR3 contains 14 residues. The germline gives CDR1 MNHNY, CDR2 SVGAGI (reference sequence). V dropped 2 bases and J dropped 10 bases, with 15 bases sitting between them. CDR3 sequence: CASSYRRSDSEQFF. The CDR3 DNA is TGTGCCAGCAGTTACCGCAGATCCGATTCAGAGCAGTTCTTC.

V gene TRBV4-1 combines with J gene TRBJ2-7; 8 bases are a match to TRBD2. Germline values: CDR1 MGHRA, CDR2 YSYEKL. Unmatched junction bases numbered 9, after V lost 3 bases and J lost 2 bases. The CDR3 is 16 amino acids. The chain's CDR3 is CASSHPQRESAYEQYF. As DNA, the CDR3 is TGCGCCAGCAGCCATCCCCAGCGGGAGTCCGCCTACGAGCAGTACTTC.

This clonotype was seen more than once but under ten times. The CDR3 nucleotides read TGTGCCACCAGCGGGCCTGGACAGATCTACGAGCAGTACTTC. Its protein product is CATSGPGQIYEQYF. This chain joins TRBV15 and TRBJ2-7; D may be TRBD1 (6 bases). V was pared by 5 bases and J by 3 bases, with 14 bases between. The CDR3 totals 14 residues. The V gene's germline CDR1 is LNHNV and CDR2 YYDKDF (reference sequence).

The table lists this clonotype with many counts. The V and J genes are TRBV4-1 and TRBJ2-5; D possibly corresponds to TRBD1 (6 bases). V shed 4 bases and J shed 5 bases, with 11 bases lying between them. CDR3 length: 13 residues. CDR1 and CDR2 (germline): MGHRA, YSYEKL. CDR3 sequence reads: CASSRSGVETQYF. The CDR3 DNA is TGCGCCAGCAGCCGTTCAGGGGTGGAGACCCAGTACTTC.

This clonotype appeared many times. The J gene is TRBJ2-4, the V gene TRBV7-2; D remains unclear. The germline gives CDR1 SGHTA, CDR2 FQGNSA. The CDR3 length is 13 residues. V dropped 6 bases and J dropped 2 bases, with 8 bases sitting between them. The CDR3 region is CASSKGSKNIQYF. DNA for the CDR3: TGTGCCAGCAGTAAAGGTTCCAAAAACATTCAGTACTTC.

The chain is built from TRBV5-5 and TRBJ1-1, with no clear D. The V end lost 4 bases, the J end lost 7 bases, and 11 bases lay between the germline ends. The CDR3 has 12 residues. The V gene's germline CDR1 is SGHKS and CDR2 YYEKEE (reference sequence). In nucleotides, the CDR3 is TGTGCCAGCAGCAACGACGGGAGTGAAGCTTTCTTT. It yields the protein CASSNDGSEAFF.

This clonotype was detected only a few times. The V call is TRBV18, the J call TRBJ2-3; 9 nucleotides match TRBD1. The CDR3 sequence is 16 residues long. Germline CDR1 is KGHSH and CDR2 is LQKENI. The J segment lost 3 bases and the V segment lost 2 bases, leaving 6 bases of the junction unmatched. This chain's CDR3 is CASSPGRQGGTDTQYF. The CDR3 nucleotides read TGTGCCAGCTCACCAGGTCGACAGGGGGGTACAGATACGCAGTATTTT.

This clonotype was seen repeatedly, ten times or more. The V call is TRBV7-2, the J call TRBJ2-7, with D perhaps matching TRBD2 (7 bases). The germline gives CDR1 SGHTA, CDR2 FQGNSA. This CDR3 is 15 amino acids long. Trimming cost V 2 bases and J 2 bases, with 13 bases left between them. This CDR3 reads CASSLRRGPTYEQYF. The CDR3 bases are TGTGCCAGCAGCTTAAGGCGGGGGCCGACCTACGAGCAGTACTTC.

The chain links TRBV4-1 to TRBJ2-7; D gene ambiguous. Germline V lookup: CDR1 MGHRA, CDR2 YSYEKL. This CDR3 comprises 15 residues. V was pared by 7 bases and J by 0 bases, with 16 bases between. CDR3 region: CASTLTALTSYEQYF. In nucleotides, the CDR3 is TGCGCCAGCACTCTTACGGCCCTAACCTCCTACGAGCAGTACTTC.

This clonotype was seen many times. The chain uses TRBV25-1 and TRBJ2-2, with a possible D match to TRBD2 (6 bases). Trimming removed 3 bases at V and 6 bases at J, with 11 bases between. CDR1 is MGHDK and CDR2 is SYGVNS in the germline V gene. The CDR3 has 14 residues. CDR3 coding DNA: TGTGCCAGCAGTGAGGGGCAGCGGGCCGGGGAGCTGTTTTTT. Translating gives CASSEGQRAGELFF.

This clonotype appeared once. The V call is TRBV18, the J call TRBJ1-1; the D is unclear. Trimming took off 2 bases at V and 3 bases at J, with 13 bases between the two ends. The CDR3 spans 15 residues. CDR1 and CDR2 from the germline V gene are KGHSH and LQKENI. CDR3 in amino acids: CASSPVVGGDTEAFF. CDR3 coding DNA: TGTGCCAGCTCACCAGTTGTGGGTGGGGACACTGAAGCTTTCTTT.

In its sample, this clonotype was seen many times. Here the CDR3 reads CASRNSGNTIYF. The CDR3 DNA reads as TGTGCCAGCAGAAACTCTGGAAACACCATATATTTT. V usage is TRBV28 and J usage is TRBJ1-3; D not certain. CDR1 is MDHEN and CDR2 is SYDVKM in the germline V gene. V lost 6 bases and J 0 bases, leaving 3 bases between the germline ends. The CDR3 runs 12 residues.

This clonotype was found many times. One end of the junction varies from germline; a read error may be responsible. CDR3 sequence (DNA): TGCGCCAGCAGCCCTGGACTAGCGGGAGGTTCCGAGCAGTACTTC. As protein: CASSPGLAGGSEQYF. The chain is built from TRBV7-2 and TRBJ2-7; TRBD2 aligns across 14 bases. The CDR3 extends over 15 amino acids. CDR1 SGHTA and CDR2 FQGNSA come from the germline V gene.

The rearrangement joins TRBV24-1 to TRBJ1-2; perhaps TRBD1 as D (5 bases). From germline, CDR1 is KGHDR and CDR2 SFDVKD. V lost 1 base to trimming and J lost 5 bases, with 10 bases between them. The CDR3 spans 14 residues. CDR3 loop: CATSDFLGTYGYTF. CDR3 DNA sequence: TGTGCCACCAGTGATTTTCTAGGGACTTATGGCTACACCTTC.

A few counts support this clonotype. The rearrangement uses TRBV5-1 and TRBJ1-2; D call uncertain. V was pared by 0 bases and J by 2 bases, with 8 bases between. Germline CDR1 SGHRS, CDR2 YFSETQ. The CDR3 contains 14 residues. The DNA for the CDR3 is TGCGCCAGCAGCTTGGACTACGGGAACTATGGCTACACCTTC. It encodes CASSLDYGNYGYTF.